The rows below give T cell receptor beta chains drawn from one sample of a study of T cells in narcolepsy. Here immunoSEQ multiplex PCR was the method, and the copy in TCRdb shows in-frame clones only, minus some. This table holds around 22,000 clones, approximately 82% found once. Sequenced: memory (CD45RA-) CD4+ T cells from blood. The receptors derive from a human donor in good health. The CDR3 runs from the conserved cysteine through the conserved F or W. D genes are given only for firm matches. A row's size may be missing; if present it is once, few, many or a size class.

d_call: NA
clone_size: NA
j_call: TRBJ1-4
v_call: TRBV4-1
cdr3_nt: TGCGCCAGCAACTCTCGGACAGAAGGTGAAAAACTGTTTTTT
cdr3_aa: CASNSRTEGEKLFF

d_call: NA
clone_size: NA
j_call: TRBJ2-7
v_call: TRBV7-2
cdr3_nt: TGTGCCAGCAGCCTCTCCTACGAGCAGTACTTC
cdr3_aa: CASSLSYEQYF

d_call: TRBD2
clone_size: NA
j_call: TRBJ2-2
v_call: TRBV5-4
cdr3_nt: TGTGCCAGCAGCTTGCGGGGCGCGACTAGCGGGGGGCGATACACCGGGGAGCTGTTTTTT
cdr3_aa: CASSLRGATSGGRYTGELFF

d_call: TRBD2
clone_size: NA
j_call: TRBJ2-3
v_call: TRBV7-3
cdr3_nt: TGTGCCAGCAGCAGGGACTACACAGATACGCAGTATTTT
cdr3_aa: CASSRDYTDTQYF

d_call: NA
clone_size: NA
j_call: TRBJ1-5
v_call: TRBV19
cdr3_nt: TGTGCCAGTATGAAACGAGGCAATCAGCCCCAGCATTTT
cdr3_aa: CASMKRGNQPQHF

d_call: NA
clone_size: NA
j_call: TRBJ1-6
v_call: TRBV19
cdr3_nt: TGTGCCAGTAGTATGGCAGGGACCTACAATTCACCCCTCCACTTT
cdr3_aa: CASSMAGTYNSPLHF

d_call: TRBD1
clone_size: NA
j_call: TRBJ2-1
v_call: TRBV5-1
cdr3_nt: TGCGCCAGCAGTTTGAGGACAGGTCTTTCTAATGAGCAGTTCTTC
cdr3_aa: CASSLRTGLSNEQFF

d_call: NA
clone_size: NA
j_call: TRBJ1-1
v_call: TRBV6-5
cdr3_nt: TGTGCCAGCAGTAACCCCGGGGGGGGAAACACTGAAGCTTTCTTT
cdr3_aa: CASSNPGGGNTEAFF

d_call: NA
clone_size: NA
j_call: TRBJ1-2
v_call: TRBV19
cdr3_nt: TGTGCCAGTAGAGGCCTACAGGGAACTTCAAACTATGGCTACACCTTC
cdr3_aa: CASRGLQGTSNYGYTF

d_call: NA
clone_size: NA
j_call: TRBJ1-2
v_call: TRBV5-1
cdr3_nt: TGCGCCAGCAGCTTGGCCGCCGGGGAGGAGGGCTACACCTTC
cdr3_aa: CASSLAAGEEGYTF

d_call: NA
clone_size: NA
j_call: TRBJ2-7
v_call: TRBV23-1
cdr3_nt: TGCGCCAGCAGTCAATTCCCCCGGGACCTTTGCCCCTACGAGCAGTACTTC
cdr3_aa: CASSQFPRDLCPYEQYF

d_call: NA
clone_size: NA
j_call: TRBJ2-7
v_call: TRBV7-9
cdr3_nt: TGTGCCAGCAGCTCGACGGGATCGGGGGTGTTCTCCCCCGAGCAGTACTTC
cdr3_aa: CASSSTGSGVFSPEQYF

d_call: NA
clone_size: NA
j_call: TRBJ2-3
v_call: TRBV5-1
cdr3_nt: TGCGCCAGCAGCACGGGGGACAGCCTCACAGATACGCAGTATTTT
cdr3_aa: CASSTGDSLTDTQYF

d_call: TRBD1
clone_size: NA
j_call: TRBJ2-1
v_call: TRBV6-1
cdr3_nt: TGTGCCAGCGATTGGACAGGGGGGTACAATGAGCAGTTCTTC
cdr3_aa: CASDWTGGYNEQFF

d_call: NA
clone_size: NA
j_call: TRBJ1-1
v_call: TRBV5-1
cdr3_nt: TGCGCCAGCAGCTTGGAGTTGCGGGGGGTGAACACTGAAGCTTTCTTT
cdr3_aa: CASSLELRGVNTEAFF

d_call: TRBD1
clone_size: NA
j_call: TRBJ2-6
v_call: TRBV5-6
cdr3_nt: TGTGCCAGCAGCCTGACAGGGGCTGGGGCCAACGTCCTGACTTTC
cdr3_aa: CASSLTGAGANVLTF

d_call: TRBD1
clone_size: NA
j_call: TRBJ2-5
v_call: TRBV4-3
cdr3_nt: TGCGCCAGCAGCCAGGGACAGACCCAAGAGACCCAGTACTTC
cdr3_aa: CASSQGQTQETQYF

d_call: NA
clone_size: NA
j_call: TRBJ2-7
v_call: TRBV19
cdr3_nt: TGTGCCAGTAGAGGGTCTAGGGAGCACGAGCAGTACTTC
cdr3_aa: CASRGSREHEQYF

d_call: NA
clone_size: NA
j_call: TRBJ1-1
v_call: TRBV5-1
cdr3_nt: TGCGCCAGCAGCTTGGTAGGGGGGGACACTGAAGCTTTCTTT
cdr3_aa: CASSLVGGDTEAFF

d_call: NA
clone_size: NA
j_call: TRBJ2-6
v_call: TRBV6-5
cdr3_nt: TGTGCCAGCAGTTCGTCAAGCTCTGGGGCCAACGTCCTGACTTTC
cdr3_aa: CASSSSSSGANVLTF

d_call: NA
clone_size: NA
j_call: TRBJ2-5
v_call: TRBV7-2
cdr3_nt: TGTGCCAGCAGCCCCAACTTGTACCAAGAGACCCAGTACTTC
cdr3_aa: CASSPNLYQETQYF

d_call: NA
clone_size: NA
j_call: TRBJ1-5
v_call: TRBV6-1
cdr3_nt: TGTGCCAGCAGTTTACTTTGGAGGGGGGACCAGCCCCAGCATTTT
cdr3_aa: CASSLLWRGDQPQHF

d_call: NA
clone_size: NA
j_call: TRBJ1-1
v_call: TRBV20-1
cdr3_nt: TGCAGTGCATCGCAGGCTTTCTTT
cdr3_aa: CSASQAFF

d_call: NA
clone_size: NA
j_call: TRBJ2-5
v_call: TRBV5-1
cdr3_nt: TGCGCCAGCAGCCGAGGAGGGGGCCTACAAGAGACCCAGTACTTC
cdr3_aa: CASSRGGGLQETQYF

d_call: NA
clone_size: once
j_call: TRBJ2-1
v_call: TRBV6-5
cdr3_nt: TGTGCCAGCAGTGAGCGGTCCAATGAGCAGTTCTTC
cdr3_aa: CASSERSNEQFF

d_call: TRBD2
clone_size: NA
j_call: TRBJ2-1
v_call: TRBV29-1
cdr3_nt: TGCAGCGTTGATGGCGGGGGAACCTACAATGAGCAGTTCTTC
cdr3_aa: CSVDGGGTYNEQFF

d_call: NA
clone_size: NA
j_call: TRBJ1-1
v_call: TRBV14
cdr3_nt: TGTGCCAGCAGCGACCGCGGGACTGAAGCTTTCTTT
cdr3_aa: CASSDRGTEAFF

d_call: NA
clone_size: NA
j_call: TRBJ2-2
v_call: TRBV6-5
cdr3_nt: TGTGCCAGCAGTCGAGCGGGCGATTACCCCGGGGAGCTGTTTTTT
cdr3_aa: CASSRAGDYPGELFF

d_call: NA
clone_size: NA
j_call: TRBJ1-2
v_call: TRBV7-2
cdr3_nt: TGTGCCAGCAGCTTAGCGGGTGATGGCTACACCTTC
cdr3_aa: CASSLAGDGYTF